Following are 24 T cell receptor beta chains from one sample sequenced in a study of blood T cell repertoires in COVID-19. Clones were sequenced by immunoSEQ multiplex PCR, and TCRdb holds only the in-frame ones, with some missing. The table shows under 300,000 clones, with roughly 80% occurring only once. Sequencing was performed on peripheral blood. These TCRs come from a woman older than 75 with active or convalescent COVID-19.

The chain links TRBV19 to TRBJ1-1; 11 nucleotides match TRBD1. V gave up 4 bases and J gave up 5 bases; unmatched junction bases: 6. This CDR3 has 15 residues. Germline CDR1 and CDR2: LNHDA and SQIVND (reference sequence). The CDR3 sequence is CASSTKDRGHTEAFF. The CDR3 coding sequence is TGTGCCAGTAGTACAAAGGACAGGGGGCATACTGAAGCTTTCTTT.

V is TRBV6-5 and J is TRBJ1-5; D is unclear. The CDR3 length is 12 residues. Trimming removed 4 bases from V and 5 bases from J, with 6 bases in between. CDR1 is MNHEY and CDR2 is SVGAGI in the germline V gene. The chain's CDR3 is CASSSTDQPQHF. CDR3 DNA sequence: TGTGCCAGCAGTTCCACAGATCAGCCCCAGCATTTT.

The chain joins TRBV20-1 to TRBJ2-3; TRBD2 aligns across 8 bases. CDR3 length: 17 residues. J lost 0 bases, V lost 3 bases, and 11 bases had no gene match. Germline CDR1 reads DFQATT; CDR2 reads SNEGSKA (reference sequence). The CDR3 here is CSASRSGGSPSTDTQYF. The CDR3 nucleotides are TGCAGTGCTAGTAGGTCGGGAGGGTCCCCTAGCACAGATACGCAGTATTTT.

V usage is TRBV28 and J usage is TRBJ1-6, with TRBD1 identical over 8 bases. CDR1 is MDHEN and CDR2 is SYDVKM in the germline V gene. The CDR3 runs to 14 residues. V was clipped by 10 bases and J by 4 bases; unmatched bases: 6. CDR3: CATRTGIYNSPLHF. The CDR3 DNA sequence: TGTGCCACTCGGACAGGGATTTATAATTCACCCCTCCACTTT. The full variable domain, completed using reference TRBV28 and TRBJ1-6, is DVKVTQSSRYLVKRTGEKVFLECVQDMDHENMFWYRQDPGLGLRLIYFSYDVKMKEKGDIPEGYSVSREKKERFSLILESASTNQTSMYLCATRTGIYNSPLHFGNGTRLTVT.

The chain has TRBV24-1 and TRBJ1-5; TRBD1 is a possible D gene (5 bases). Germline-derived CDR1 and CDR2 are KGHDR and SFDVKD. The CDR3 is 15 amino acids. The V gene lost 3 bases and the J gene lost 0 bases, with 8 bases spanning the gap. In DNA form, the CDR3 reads TGTGCCACCAGTGATGCCGACAGTAGCAATCAGCCCCAGCATTTT. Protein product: CATSDADSSNQPQHF.

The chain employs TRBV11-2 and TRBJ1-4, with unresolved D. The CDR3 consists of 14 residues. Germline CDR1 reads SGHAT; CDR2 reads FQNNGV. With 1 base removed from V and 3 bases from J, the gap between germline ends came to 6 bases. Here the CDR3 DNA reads TGTGCCAGCAGCTTAGGATTAGCTAATGAAAAACTGTTTTTT. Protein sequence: CASSLGLANEKLFF.

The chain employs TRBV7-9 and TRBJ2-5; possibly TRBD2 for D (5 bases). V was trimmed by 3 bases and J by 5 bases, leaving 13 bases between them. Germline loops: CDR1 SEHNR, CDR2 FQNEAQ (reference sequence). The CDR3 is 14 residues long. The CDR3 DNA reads TGTGCCAGCAGCTTTCTAGGGAGTGATGAGACCCAGTACTTC. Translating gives CASSFLGSDETQYF.

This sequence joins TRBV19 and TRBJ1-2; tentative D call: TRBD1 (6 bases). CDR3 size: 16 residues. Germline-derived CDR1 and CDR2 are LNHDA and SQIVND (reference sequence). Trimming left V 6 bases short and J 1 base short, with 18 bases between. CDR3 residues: CASRPRNRDNNYGYTF. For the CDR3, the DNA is TGTGCCAGTAGGCCTCGGAACAGGGATAATAACTATGGCTACACCTTC. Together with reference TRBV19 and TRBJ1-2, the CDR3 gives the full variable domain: DGGITQSPKYLFRKEGQNVTLSCEQNLNHDAMYWYRQDPGQGLRLIYYSQIVNDFQKGDIAEGYSVSREKKESFPLTVTSAQKNPTAFYLCASRPRNRDNNYGYTFGSGTRLTVV.

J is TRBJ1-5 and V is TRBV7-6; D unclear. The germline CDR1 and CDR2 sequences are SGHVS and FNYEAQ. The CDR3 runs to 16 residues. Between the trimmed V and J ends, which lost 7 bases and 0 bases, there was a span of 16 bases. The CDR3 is CASTLSRENSNQPQHF. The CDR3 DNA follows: TGTGCCAGCACCCTCAGTCGGGAGAATAGCAATCAGCCCCAGCATTTT.

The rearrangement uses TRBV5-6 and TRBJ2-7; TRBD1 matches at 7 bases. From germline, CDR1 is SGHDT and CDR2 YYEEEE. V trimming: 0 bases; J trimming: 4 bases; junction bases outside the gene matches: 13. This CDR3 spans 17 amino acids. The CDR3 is CASSLAQMAGTEYEQYF. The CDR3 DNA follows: TGTGCCAGCAGCTTGGCCCAAATGGCCGGGACAGAGTACGAGCAGTACTTC.

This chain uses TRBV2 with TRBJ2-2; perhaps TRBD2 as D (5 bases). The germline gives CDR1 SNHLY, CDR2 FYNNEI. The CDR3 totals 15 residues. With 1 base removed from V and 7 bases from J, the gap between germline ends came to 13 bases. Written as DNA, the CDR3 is TGTGCCAGCAGTGAAGTCGGGGATGGTGACGGGGAGCTGTTTTTT. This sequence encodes CASSEVGDGDGELFF.

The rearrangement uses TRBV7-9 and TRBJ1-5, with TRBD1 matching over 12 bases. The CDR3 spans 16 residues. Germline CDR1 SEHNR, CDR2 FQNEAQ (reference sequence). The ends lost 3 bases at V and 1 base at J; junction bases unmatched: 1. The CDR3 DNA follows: TGTGCCAGCAGCTTCGGGACAGGGGGCAGCAATCAGCCCCAGCATTTT. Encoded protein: CASSFGTGGSNQPQHF.

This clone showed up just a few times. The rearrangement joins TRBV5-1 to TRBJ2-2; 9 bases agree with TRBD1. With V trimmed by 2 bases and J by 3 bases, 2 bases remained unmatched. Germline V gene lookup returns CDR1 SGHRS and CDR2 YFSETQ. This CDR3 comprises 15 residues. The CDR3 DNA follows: TGCGCCAGCAGCTTTTGGACAGGGGACACCGGGGAGCTGTTTTTT. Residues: CASSFWTGDTGELFF. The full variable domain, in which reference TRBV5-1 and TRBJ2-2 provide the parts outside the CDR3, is KAGVTQTPRYLIKTRGQQVTLSCSPISGHRSVSWYQQTPGQGLQFLFEYFSETQRNKGNFPGRFSGRQFSNSRSEMNVSTLELGDSALYLCASSFWTGDTGELFFGEGSRLTVL.

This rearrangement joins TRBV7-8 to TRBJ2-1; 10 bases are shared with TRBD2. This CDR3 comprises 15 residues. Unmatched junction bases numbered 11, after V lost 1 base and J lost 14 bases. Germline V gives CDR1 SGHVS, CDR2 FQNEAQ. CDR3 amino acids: CASSLGTSGVEWEFF. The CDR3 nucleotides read TGTGCCAGCAGCTTAGGGACTAGCGGAGTCGAGTGGGAGTTCTTC. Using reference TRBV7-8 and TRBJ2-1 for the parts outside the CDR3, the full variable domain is GAGVSQSPRYKVAKRGQDVALRCDPISGHVSLFWYQQALGQGPEFLTYFQNEAQLDKSGLPSDRFFAERPEGSVSTLKIQRTQQEDSAVYLCASSLGTSGVEWEFFGPGTRLTVL.

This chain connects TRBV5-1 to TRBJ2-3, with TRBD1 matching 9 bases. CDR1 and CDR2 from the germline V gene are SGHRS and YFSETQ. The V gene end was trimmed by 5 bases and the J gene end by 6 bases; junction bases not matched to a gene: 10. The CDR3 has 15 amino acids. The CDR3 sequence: CASRGPGTGTDTQYF. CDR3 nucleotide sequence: TGCGCCAGCAGAGGACCCGGGACAGGGACCGATACGCAGTATTTT.

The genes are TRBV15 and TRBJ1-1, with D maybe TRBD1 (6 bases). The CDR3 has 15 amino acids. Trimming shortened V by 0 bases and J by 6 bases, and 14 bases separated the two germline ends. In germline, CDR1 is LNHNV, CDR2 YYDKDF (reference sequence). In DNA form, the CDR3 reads TGTGCCACCAGCAGAGAACCCCGCGGGGGCCCTGAAGCTTTCTTT. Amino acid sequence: CATSREPRGGPEAFF.

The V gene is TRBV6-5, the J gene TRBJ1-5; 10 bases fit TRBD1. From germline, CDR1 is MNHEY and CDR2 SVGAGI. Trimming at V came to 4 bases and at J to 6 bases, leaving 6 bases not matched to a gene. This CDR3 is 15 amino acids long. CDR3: CASSFSGTGAQPQHF. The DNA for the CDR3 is TGTGCCAGCAGTTTTAGCGGGACAGGGGCTCAGCCCCAGCATTTT.

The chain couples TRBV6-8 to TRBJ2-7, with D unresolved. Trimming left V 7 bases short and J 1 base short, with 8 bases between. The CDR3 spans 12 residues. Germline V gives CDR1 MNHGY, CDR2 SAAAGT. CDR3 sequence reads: CASIIHSYEQYF. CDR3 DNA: TGTGCCAGCATTATACATTCCTACGAGCAGTACTTC.

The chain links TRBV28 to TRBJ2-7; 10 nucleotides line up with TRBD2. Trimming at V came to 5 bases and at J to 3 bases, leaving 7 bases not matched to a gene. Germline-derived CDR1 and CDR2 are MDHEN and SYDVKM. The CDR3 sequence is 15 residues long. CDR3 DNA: TGTGCCAGCAGTGGACTAGCGGCGGAGGACTACGAGCAGTACTTC. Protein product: CASSGLAAEDYEQYF.

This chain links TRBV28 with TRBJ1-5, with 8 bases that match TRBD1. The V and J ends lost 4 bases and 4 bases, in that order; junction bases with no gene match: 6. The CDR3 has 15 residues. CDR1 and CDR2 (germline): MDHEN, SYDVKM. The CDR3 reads CASSSRTGFNQPQHF. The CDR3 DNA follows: TGTGCCAGCAGTTCACGGACAGGGTTTAATCAGCCCCAGCATTTT.

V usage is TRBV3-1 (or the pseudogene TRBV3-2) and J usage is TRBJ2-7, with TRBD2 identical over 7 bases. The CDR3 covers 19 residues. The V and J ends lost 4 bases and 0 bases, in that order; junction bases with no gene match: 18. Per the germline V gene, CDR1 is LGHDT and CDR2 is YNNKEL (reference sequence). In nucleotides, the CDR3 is TGTGCCAGCAGCCCAGGCCCCCTAGCGGCCCCAAAAAGCTCCTACGAGCAGTACTTC. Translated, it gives CASSPGPLAAPKSSYEQYF.

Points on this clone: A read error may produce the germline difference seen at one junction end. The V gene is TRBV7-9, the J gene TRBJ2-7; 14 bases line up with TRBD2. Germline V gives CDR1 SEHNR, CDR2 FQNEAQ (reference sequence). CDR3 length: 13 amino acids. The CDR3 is CASSLGLAGADFF. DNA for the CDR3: TGTGCCAGCAGCTTGGGACTAGCGGGGGCCGATTTCTTC. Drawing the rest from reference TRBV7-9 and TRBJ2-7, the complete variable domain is DTGVSQNPRHKITKRGQNVTFRCDPISEHNRLYWYRQTLGQGPEFLTYFQNEAQLEKSRLLSDRFSAERPKGSFSTLEIQRTEQGDSAMYLCASSLGLAGADFFGPGTRLTVT.

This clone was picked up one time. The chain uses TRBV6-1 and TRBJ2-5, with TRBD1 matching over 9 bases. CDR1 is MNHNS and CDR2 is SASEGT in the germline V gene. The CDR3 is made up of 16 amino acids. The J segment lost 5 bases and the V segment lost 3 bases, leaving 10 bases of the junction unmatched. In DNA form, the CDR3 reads TGTGCCAGCAGTGATTCGGGGACAGGGTACCGGGAGACCCAGTACTTC. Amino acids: CASSDSGTGYRETQYF.

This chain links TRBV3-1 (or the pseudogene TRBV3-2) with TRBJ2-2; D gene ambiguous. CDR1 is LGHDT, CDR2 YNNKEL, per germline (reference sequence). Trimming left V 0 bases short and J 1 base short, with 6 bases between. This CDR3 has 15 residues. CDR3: CASSQETLNTGELFF. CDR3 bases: TGTGCCAGCAGCCAAGAAACATTGAACACCGGGGAGCTGTTTTTT.